These T cell receptor beta chains were read from a single sample in a study of blood T cell repertoires in COVID-19. Libraries were prepared by immunoSEQ multiplex PCR; TCRdb keeps only in-frame clonotypes and omits some of them. Altogether some 200,000 clones are present, around four fifths being singletons, with the ten largest covering less than 20%. Sequences were obtained from peripheral blood. These receptors were taken from a woman of 80 years or more with active or convalescent COVID-19. CDR3s include the opening cysteine and the closing phenylalanine or tryptophan. A D gene is named only where the DNA matches it firmly. Expanded clones get a size class; other rows say once, few or many, or leave the size out.

size: NA
D: NA
V: TRBV5-6
J: TRBJ1-4
CDR3: CASSLRGYGEKLFF
DNA: TGTGCCAGCAGCTTGAGGGGGTATGGTGAAAAACTGTTTTTT

size: NA
D: NA
V: TRBV6-5
J: TRBJ1-6
CDR3: CASSYQRGSNSPLHF
DNA: TGTGCCAGCAGTTACCAAAGGGGTTCTAATTCACCCCTCCACTTT

size: few
D: NA
V: TRBV7-2
J: TRBJ1-2
CDR3: CASSLGGGYTF
DNA: TGTGCCAGCAGCTTGGGGGGTGGCTACACCTTC

size: NA
D: NA
V: TRBV30
J: TRBJ1-1
CDR3: CAWSSHNTEAFF
DNA: TGTGCCTGGAGTTCACACAACACTGAAGCTTTCTTT

size: NA
D: TRBD2
V: TRBV7-2
J: TRBJ2-5
CDR3: CASSSGGLAGGTQYF
DNA: TGTGCCAGCAGCTCAGGGGGACTAGCGGGGGGTACCCAGTACTTC

size: NA
D: NA
V: TRBV7-3
J: TRBJ2-4
CDR3: CASSGQRLAKNIQYF
DNA: TGTGCCAGTTCCGGACAAAGACTAGCCAAAAACATTCAGTACTTC

size: NA
D: TRBD1
V: TRBV5-6
J: TRBJ1-5
CDR3: CASSFRTGDSNQPQHF
DNA: TGTGCCAGCAGCTTTCGGACAGGGGATAGCAATCAGCCCCAGCATTTT

size: NA
D: NA
V: TRBV5-6
J: TRBJ2-1
CDR3: CASSPRVGSNEQFF
DNA: TGTGCCAGCAGCCCCAGGGTCGGAAGCAATGAGCAGTTCTTC

size: NA
D: NA
V: TRBV10-2
J: TRBJ2-1
CDR3: CASTPRVGGIYNEQFF
DNA: TGCGCCAGCACGCCTCGAGTGGGGGGAATCTACAATGAGCAGTTCTTC

size: NA
D: NA
V: TRBV9
J: TRBJ1-4
CDR3: CASSVGGQVGEKLFF
DNA: TGTGCCAGCAGCGTAGGGGGGCAGGTGGGTGAAAAACTGTTTTTT

size: NA
D: NA
V: TRBV6-6
J: TRBJ2-7
CDR3: CASSPQWTAGREPTVSEQYF
DNA: TGTGCCAGCAGTCCGCAATGGACGGCAGGGCGGGAACCCACCGTAAGCGAGCAGTACTTC

size: once
D: TRBD2
V: TRBV10-3
J: TRBJ2-1
CDR3: CAISGGLAGSSYNEQFF
DNA: TGTGCCATCAGTGGCGGACTAGCGGGGAGCTCCTACAATGAGCAGTTCTTC

size: NA
D: TRBD1
V: TRBV25-1
J: TRBJ2-7
CDR3: CASRGYRGIYEQYF
DNA: TGTGCCAGCAGAGGATACAGGGGAATCTACGAGCAGTACTTC

size: NA
D: NA
V: TRBV15
J: TRBJ2-3
CDR3: CATSRASVAQYF
DNA: TGTGCCACCAGCAGAGCTAGCGTTGCGCAGTATTTT

size: NA
D: TRBD1
V: TRBV28
J: TRBJ2-7
CDR3: CASSLPGTGPHEQYF
DNA: TGTGCCAGCAGTTTACCCGGGACAGGCCCCCACGAGCAGTACTTC

size: NA
D: TRBD2
V: TRBV6-2/TRBV6-3
J: TRBJ2-1
CDR3: CASSPGLAGSYNEQFF
DNA: TGTGCCAGCAGTCCGGGACTAGCGGGGTCCTACAATGAGCAGTTCTTC

size: NA
D: NA
V: TRBV19
J: TRBJ2-1
CDR3: CASSIVPYRQFF
DNA: TGTGCCAGTAGTATAGTCCCTTATCGGCAGTTCTTC

size: NA
D: NA
V: TRBV30
J: TRBJ1-1
CDR3: CAWTVRASAEAFF
DNA: TGTGCCTGGACCGTGAGGGCGAGTGCTGAAGCTTTCTTT

size: NA
D: NA
V: TRBV7-8
J: TRBJ1-2
CDR3: CASSLIPGQNYGYTF
DNA: TGTGCCAGCAGCTTAATCCCTGGACAGAACTATGGCTACACCTTC

size: few
D: TRBD1
V: TRBV27
J: TRBJ1-5
CDR3: CASSRGQGWYYNQPQHF
DNA: TGTGCCAGCAGCCGAGGACAGGGGTGGTATTACAATCAGCCCCAGCATTTT

size: NA
D: TRBD1
V: TRBV7-9
J: TRBJ2-3
CDR3: CASSSTLGGQPGTDTQYF
DNA: TGTGCCAGCAGCTCGACCCTAGGGGGCCAGCCGGGCACAGATACGCAGTATTTT

size: NA
D: NA
V: TRBV9
J: TRBJ2-1
CDR3: CASSVAGGRENEQFF
DNA: TGTGCCAGCAGCGTAGCGGGGGGCAGAGAGAATGAGCAGTTCTTC